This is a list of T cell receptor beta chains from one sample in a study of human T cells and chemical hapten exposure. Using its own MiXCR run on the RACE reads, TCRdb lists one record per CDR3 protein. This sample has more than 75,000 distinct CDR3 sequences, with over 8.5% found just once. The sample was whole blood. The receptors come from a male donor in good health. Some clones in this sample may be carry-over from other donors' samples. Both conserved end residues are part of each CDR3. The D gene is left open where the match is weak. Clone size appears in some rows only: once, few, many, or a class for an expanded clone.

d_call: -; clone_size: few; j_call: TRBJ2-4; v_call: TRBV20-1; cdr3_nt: TGCAGTGCTAGAGATCTAGGGGGGAACATTCAGTACTTC; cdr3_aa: CSARDLGGNIQYF
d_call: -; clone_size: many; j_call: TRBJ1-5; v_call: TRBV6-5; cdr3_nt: TGTGCCAGCAGTTACTCCCAAGTGACAGCTAGCAATCAGCCCCAGCATTTT; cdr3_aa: CASSYSQVTASNQPQHF
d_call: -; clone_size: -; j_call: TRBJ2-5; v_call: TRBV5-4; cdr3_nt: TGTGCCAGCAGCCTACGGACAGCCCTAGGGGAGACCCAGTACTTC; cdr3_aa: CASSLRTALGETQYF
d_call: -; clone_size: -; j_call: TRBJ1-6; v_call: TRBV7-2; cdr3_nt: TGTGCCAGCAGCTTAGCCCCCCAGAGCTCCTATAATTCACCCCTCCACTTT; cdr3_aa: CASSLAPQSSYNSPLHF
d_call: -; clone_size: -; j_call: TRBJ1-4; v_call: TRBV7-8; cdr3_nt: TGTGCCAGCAGCTACAGGTTTAATGAAAAACTGTTTTTT; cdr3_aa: CASSYRFNEKLFF
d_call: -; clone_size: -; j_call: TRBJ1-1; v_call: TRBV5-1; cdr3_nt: TGCGCCAGCAGCTTGTTCCCGGACACTGAAGCTTTCTTT; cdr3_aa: CASSLFPDTEAFF
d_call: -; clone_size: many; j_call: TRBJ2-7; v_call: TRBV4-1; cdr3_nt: TGCGCCAGCAGCCAAGATCGGTCAGGGCTCTACGAGCAGTACTTC; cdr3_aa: CASSQDRSGLYEQYF
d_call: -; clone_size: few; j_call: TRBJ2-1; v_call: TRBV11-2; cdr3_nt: TGTGCCAGCAGCTTAGATTCCTACAATGAGCAGTTCTTC; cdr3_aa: CASSLDSYNEQFF
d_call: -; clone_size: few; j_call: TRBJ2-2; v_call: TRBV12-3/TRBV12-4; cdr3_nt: TGTGCCAGCAGACCCGGACAGCTGAACACCGGGGAGCTGTTTTTT; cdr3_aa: CASRPGQLNTGELFF
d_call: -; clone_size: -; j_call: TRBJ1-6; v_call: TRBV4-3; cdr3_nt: TGCGCCAGCAGCCAAGTGGGGGTAGCTTCACCCCTCCACTTT; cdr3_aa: CASSQVGVASPLHF
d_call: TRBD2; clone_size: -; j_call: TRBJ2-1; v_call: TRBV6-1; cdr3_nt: TGTGCCAGCAGTGAACCAACTGGCGGGAGGAGGAATGAGCAGTTCTTC; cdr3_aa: CASSEPTGGRRNEQFF
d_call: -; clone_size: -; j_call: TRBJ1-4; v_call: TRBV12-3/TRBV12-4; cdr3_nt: TGTGCCAGCAGTTTCCGCAGTGGTAATGAAAAACTGTTTTTT; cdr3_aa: CASSFRSGNEKLFF
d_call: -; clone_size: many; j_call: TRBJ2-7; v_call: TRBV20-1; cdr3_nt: TGCAGTGCTAGAGTACGAGAGGGCAGGGGCGGGGAGCAGTACTTC; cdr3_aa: CSARVREGRGGEQYF
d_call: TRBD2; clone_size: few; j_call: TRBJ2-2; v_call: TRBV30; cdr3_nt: TGTGCCTCAGAGCCCACGGGACTAGAGAACACCGGGGAGCTGTTTTTT; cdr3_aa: CASEPTGLENTGELFF
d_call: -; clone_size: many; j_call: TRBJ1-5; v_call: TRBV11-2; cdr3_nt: TGTGCCAGCAGCTTAGAGCCGGGACGTAATAGCAATCAGCCCCAGCATTTT; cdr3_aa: CASSLEPGRNSNQPQHF
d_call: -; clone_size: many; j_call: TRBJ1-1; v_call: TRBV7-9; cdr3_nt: TGTGCCAGCAGCTCATTCCGGACAGCTATGAACACTGAAGCTTTCTTT; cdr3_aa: CASSSFRTAMNTEAFF
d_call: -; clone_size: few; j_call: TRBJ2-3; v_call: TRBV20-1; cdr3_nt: TGCAGTGCTAGAGATTTGGGCAGGGGGGGGGATACGCAGTATTTT; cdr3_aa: CSARDLGRGGDTQYF
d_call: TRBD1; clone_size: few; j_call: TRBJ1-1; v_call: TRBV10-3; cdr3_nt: TGTGCCATCAGAGGACAGGTTGACACTGAAGCTTTCTTT; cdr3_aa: CAIRGQVDTEAFF
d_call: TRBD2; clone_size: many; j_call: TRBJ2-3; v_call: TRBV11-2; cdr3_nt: TGTGCCAGCAGCTCCCCTCTTGGTAGCGGGAGGAGGTCGGATACGCAGTATTTT; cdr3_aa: CASSSPLGSGRRSDTQYF
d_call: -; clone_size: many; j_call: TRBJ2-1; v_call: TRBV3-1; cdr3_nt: TGTGCCAGCAGCCAAACAGGGATACTTAACAATGAGCAGTTCTTC; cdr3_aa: CASSQTGILNNEQFF
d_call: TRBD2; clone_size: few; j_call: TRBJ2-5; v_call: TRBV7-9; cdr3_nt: TGTGCCAGCAGCTTATCGGCTAGCGGGAGTAGTAGAGGAGAGACCCAGTACTTC; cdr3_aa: CASSLSASGSSRGETQYF
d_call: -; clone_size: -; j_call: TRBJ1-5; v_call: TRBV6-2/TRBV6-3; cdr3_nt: TGTGCCAGCAGTTACGGTGGTTACAATCAGCCCCAGCATTTT; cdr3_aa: CASSYGGYNQPQHF
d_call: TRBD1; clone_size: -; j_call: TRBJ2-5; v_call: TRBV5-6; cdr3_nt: TGTGCCAGCAGCTTGGCCGGCAGGGGGCCAGAGACCCAGTACTTC; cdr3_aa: CASSLAGRGPETQYF
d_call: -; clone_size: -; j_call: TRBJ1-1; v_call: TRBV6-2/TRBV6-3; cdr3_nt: TGTGCCACCGCGGGGAGGAAGGACACTGAAGCTTTCTTT; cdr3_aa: CATAGRKDTEAFF
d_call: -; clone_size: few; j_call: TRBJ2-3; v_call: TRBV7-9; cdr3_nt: TGTGCCAGCGACCTCACAGATACGCAGTATTTT; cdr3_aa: CASDLTDTQYF
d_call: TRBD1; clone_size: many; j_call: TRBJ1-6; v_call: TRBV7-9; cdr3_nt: TGTGCCAGCAGCTTATCGCCCGGGACAGGGGATTCACCCCTCCACTTT; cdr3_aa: CASSLSPGTGDSPLHF
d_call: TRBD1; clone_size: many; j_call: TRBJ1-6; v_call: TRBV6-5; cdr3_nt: TGTGCCAGCAGATCGACAGGGGGCGAATCACCCCTCCACTTT; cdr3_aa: CASRSTGGESPLHF
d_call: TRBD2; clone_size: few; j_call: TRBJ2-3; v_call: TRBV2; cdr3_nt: TGTGCCAGCAGCCCGGGACTAGCGGCAAGCACAGATACGCAGTATTTT; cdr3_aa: CASSPGLAASTDTQYF
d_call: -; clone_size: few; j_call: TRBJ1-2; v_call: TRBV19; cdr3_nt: TGTGCCAGTAGTATAGATCGCACCTATGGCTACACCTTC; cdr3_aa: CASSIDRTYGYTF
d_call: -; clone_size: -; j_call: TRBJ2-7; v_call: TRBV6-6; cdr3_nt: TGTGCCAGCAGCCCCCAGTCCTACGAGCAGTACTTC; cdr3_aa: CASSPQSYEQYF
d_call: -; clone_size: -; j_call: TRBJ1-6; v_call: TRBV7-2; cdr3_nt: TGTGCCAGCAGCTTAGTGGTAGCCTATAATTCACCCCTCCACTTT; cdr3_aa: CASSLVVAYNSPLHF
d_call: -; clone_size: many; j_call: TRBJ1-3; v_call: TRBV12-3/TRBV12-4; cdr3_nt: TGTGCCAGCACCACTAGAGGCGGAAACACCATATATTTT; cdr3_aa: CASTTRGGNTIYF
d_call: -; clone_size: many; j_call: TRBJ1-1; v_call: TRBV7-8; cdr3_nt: TGTGCCAGCAGCTTGGAGGGGAGAGCTTTCTTT; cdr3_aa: CASSLEGRAFF
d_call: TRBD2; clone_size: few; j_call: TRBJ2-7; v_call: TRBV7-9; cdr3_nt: TGTGCCAGCAGCTTAGAACTAGCGGGAACCTACGAGCAGTACTTC; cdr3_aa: CASSLELAGTYEQYF
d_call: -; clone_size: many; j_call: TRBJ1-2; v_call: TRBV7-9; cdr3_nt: TGTGCCAGCAGCTTCCCACAGGGAACGAACTATGGCTACACCTTC; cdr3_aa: CASSFPQGTNYGYTF
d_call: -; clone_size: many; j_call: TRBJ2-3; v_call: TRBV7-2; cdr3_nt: TGTGCCAGCAGCTTACGATCTAGCACAGATACGCAGTATTTT; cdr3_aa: CASSLRSSTDTQYF
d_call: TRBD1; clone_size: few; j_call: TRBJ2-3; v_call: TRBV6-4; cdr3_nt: TGTGCCAGCAGTGACAACGCCGAGGGGGCCCAAGATACGCAGTATTTT; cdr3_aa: CASSDNAEGAQDTQYF
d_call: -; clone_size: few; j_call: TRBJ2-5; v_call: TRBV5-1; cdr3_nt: TGCGCCAGCAGCCGAAACACGCAAGAAGAGACCCAGTACTTC; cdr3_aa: CASSRNTQEETQYF
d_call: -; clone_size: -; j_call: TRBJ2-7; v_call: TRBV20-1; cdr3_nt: TGCAGTGCTCGGACGAGTTCCTACGAGCAGTACTTC; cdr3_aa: CSARTSSYEQYF
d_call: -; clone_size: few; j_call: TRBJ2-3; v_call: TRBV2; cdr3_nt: TGTGCCAGCAGTACAGGGAGTCCAAGCACAGATACGCAGTATTTT; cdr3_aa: CASSTGSPSTDTQYF
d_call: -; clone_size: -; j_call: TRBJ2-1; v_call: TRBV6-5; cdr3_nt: TGTGCCAGCAGTTCCCTCGGACAACCCCTTGACTCCTACAATGAGCAGTTCTTC; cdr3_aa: CASSSLGQPLDSYNEQFF
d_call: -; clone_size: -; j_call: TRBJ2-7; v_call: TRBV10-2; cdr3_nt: TGCGCCAGCAGTGACCGGACACCCGCCTACGAGCAGTACTTC; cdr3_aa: CASSDRTPAYEQYF
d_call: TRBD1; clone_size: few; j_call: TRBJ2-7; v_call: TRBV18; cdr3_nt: TGTGCCAGCTCACCTCAGGACAGGTACTCCTACGAGCAGTACTTC; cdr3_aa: CASSPQDRYSYEQYF
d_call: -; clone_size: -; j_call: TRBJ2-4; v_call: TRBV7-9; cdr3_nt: TGTGCCAGCAGCCCGCAAGCGGACCCTCGAGCCAAAAACATTCAGTACTTC; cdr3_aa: CASSPQADPRAKNIQYF
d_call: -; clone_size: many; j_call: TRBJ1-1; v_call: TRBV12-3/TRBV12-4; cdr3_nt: TGTGCCAGCAGTTGGGGGACGACCGCCGCTTTCTTT; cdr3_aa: CASSWGTTAAFF
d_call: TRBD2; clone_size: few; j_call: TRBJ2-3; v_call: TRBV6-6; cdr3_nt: TGTGCCAGCAGCAGGGGGACTAGCGGGATGAGCACAGATACGCAGTATTTT; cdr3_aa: CASSRGTSGMSTDTQYF
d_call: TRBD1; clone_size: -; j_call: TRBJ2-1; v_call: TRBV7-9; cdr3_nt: TGTGCCAGCAGCTTGAAGGGACAGACCTACAATGAGCAGTTCTTC; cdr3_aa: CASSLKGQTYNEQFF
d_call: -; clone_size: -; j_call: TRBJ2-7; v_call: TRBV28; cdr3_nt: TGTGCCAGCAGTTTTAGGGGGACAGCCGGGGGGGCCTACGAGCAGTACTTC; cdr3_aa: CASSFRGTAGGAYEQYF
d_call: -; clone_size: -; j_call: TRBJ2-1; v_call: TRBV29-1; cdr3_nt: TGCAGCGTAGAGACCACAAGCGAGAATGAGCAGTTCTTC; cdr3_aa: CSVETTSENEQFF
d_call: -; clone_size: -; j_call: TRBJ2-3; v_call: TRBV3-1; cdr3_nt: TGTGCCAGCAGCCAAGATCTTGAGGGGAGCGCAGATACGCAGTATTTT; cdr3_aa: CASSQDLEGSADTQYF
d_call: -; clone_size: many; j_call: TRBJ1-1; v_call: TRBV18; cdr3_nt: TGTGCCAGCTCACGTGGGACGGAAGAAGCTTTCTTT; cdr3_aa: CASSRGTEEAFF
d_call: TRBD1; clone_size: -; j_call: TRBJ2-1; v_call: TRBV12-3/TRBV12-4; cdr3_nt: TGTGCCAGCAGTTTACGGGACAGAGGGGAGCAGTTCTTC; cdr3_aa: CASSLRDRGEQFF
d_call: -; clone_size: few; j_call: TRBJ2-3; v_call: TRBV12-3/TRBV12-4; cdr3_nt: TGTGCCAGCAGTCCCCAAAAAAGGGGGACAGATACGCAGTATTTT; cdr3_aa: CASSPQKRGTDTQYF
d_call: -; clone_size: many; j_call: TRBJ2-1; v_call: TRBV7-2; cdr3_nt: TGTGCCAGCAGCTTAGACTACCGGGAGACGAATGAGCAGTTCTTC; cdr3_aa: CASSLDYRETNEQFF
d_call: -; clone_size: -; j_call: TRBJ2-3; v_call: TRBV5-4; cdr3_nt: TGTGCCAGCAGCTCATTGTTTGGGGCCTATCATCAAAAAAGCACAGATACGCAGTATTTT; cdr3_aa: CASSSLFGAYHQKSTDTQYF
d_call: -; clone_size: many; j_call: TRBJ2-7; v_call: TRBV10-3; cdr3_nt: TGTGCCATCAGTGAGGGGGGACAATACTACGAGCAGTACTTC; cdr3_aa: CAISEGGQYYEQYF
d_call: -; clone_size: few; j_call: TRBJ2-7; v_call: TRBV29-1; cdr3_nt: TGCAGCGTTGAAACAACGGACTACGAGCAGTACTTC; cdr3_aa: CSVETTDYEQYF
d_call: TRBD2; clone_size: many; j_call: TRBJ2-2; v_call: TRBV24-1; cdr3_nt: TGTGCCACCAGTGACCCGGGACTAGCGGGGAACGGGGAGCTGTTTTTT; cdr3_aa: CATSDPGLAGNGELFF